This T cell receptor beta chain was sequenced for a study of CD8+CD57+ T cells in acquired aplastic anemia (dated by TCRdb to 2016 to 2019). Broadly, across the study: Extracted DNA from sorted CD4+ and CD8+ cells averaged around 3.3 ug, ranging from roughly 0.19 to 27.4 ug. CD8+CD57+ expansion was defined as frequency above the mean frequency observed in healthy subjects. Study-level results and caveats: Twenty-nine CD8+ CDR3 sequences were found to be shared between patients and controls, but these sequences appeared to be highly expressed in patients and within the immunodominant clones of the patients. Between patients and healthy controls, no significant difference in CD8+ Simpson's diversity was found (P=0.060).

TCR beta VDJ combination and CDR3 sequence profiling used genomic DNA as the template. An Illumina HiSeq 2000 was used for TCR repertoire sequencing. The authors' pipeline ran thus. Repertoire assessment relied on Simpson's diversity index, CDR3 size and DJ length profiles, and TRBV/TRBJ rearrangement plots. The most abundant DNA sequence in the deep sequencing data was taken as the immunodominant clone. CDR3 amino acid sequences were screened for sharing across subjects and compared with published repertoires and the VDJdb database. TCRdb applied fastp at Q25 and MiXCR to the public reads, then kept only in-frame beta chains. One record per CDR3 amino acid sequence lists the most common genes and DNA. These V and J calls originate from TCRdb's pipeline instead of the authors' own analysis. The sample records approximately 300,000 distinct CDR3 sequences, about three fifths of which are singletons. Roughly 1.3% of the sample goes to the ten largest clones.

Flow cytometry had shown CD8+CD57+ cell expansion in the patients selected for sequencing. Every patient had a diagnosis of severe acquired aplastic anemia based on International Study of Aplastic Anemia and Agranulocytosis and Camitta criteria. Patients had received no therapy at the time of blood sampling. In this study, sorted CD4+ and CD8+ T cells from the blood of healthy subjects and of severe aplastic anemia patients had their TCR repertoires deep-sequenced. Patients were enrolled in the USA under clinicaltrials.gov protocols 00001620, 01623167, 00001397, 00071045, 00081523 and 00961064. Ficoll-Paque density gradient centrifugation was used to isolate peripheral blood mononuclear cells. Before DNA extraction, CD4+ and CD8+ T cells were sorted with FACS or magnetic beads. Counted from cysteine to phenylalanine, this CDR3 has 17 amino acids. Kept here is only the CDR3 DNA, which spans 51 bases and is read in frame from base 1. Ends trimmed: V by 7 bases, J by 7 bases; bases unmatched to a gene: 23. In the germline V gene, CDR1 corresponds to SQVTM and CDR2 to ANQGSEA.

Of note for this clonotype: This receptor's antigen is unknown. Per-nucleotide qualities are absent, and no much larger clonotype sits a single base away.

The sequenced sample consisted of sorted CD4+, CD8+, or CD8+CD57+ T cells (not recorded which) from PBMCs. Here the chain combines TRBV29-1 and TRBJ1-2; TRBD1 matches 8 bases in the middle. This receptor was taken from a human donor with aplastic anemia. The DNA reads as follows: TGCAGCGCCGGCGGTGTCAACGGCACAGGGGGATTAGCTGGCTACACCTTC. This translates into CSAGGVNGTGGLAGYTF.